The rows below give T cell receptor beta chains drawn from one sample of a study of prognosis after radiotherapy for stage I lung cancer. MiXCR was run by TCRdb on the multiplex PCR reads, yielding one entry per CDR3 protein. The data contain about 25,000 distinct CDR3 sequences, around 36% of them seen just once; the ten biggest clones take up approximately 67%. This material consisted of PBMCs, taken before or after stereotactic body radiation therapy (not recorded which). The receptors here all came from a donor aged 50 or older with non-small cell lung cancer. The CDR3 runs from the conserved cysteine through the conserved F or W. A D gene is named only where the DNA matches it firmly. Clone size, where shown, is once, few, many, or a class for clones that have expanded.

d_call j_call v_call clone_size cdr3_nt cdr3_aa
TRBD1 TRBJ1-2 TRBV7-6 many TGTGCCAGCAGCTTAGGGACAGGGGAATCCAATAACTATGGCTACACCTTC CASSLGTGESNNYGYTF
NA TRBJ1-5 TRBV20-1 NA TGCAGTGCTAGAGGCCCCCGAGGGTTCCAGCCCCAGCATTTT CSARGPRGFQPQHF
NA TRBJ2-7 TRBV6-5 many TGTGCCAGCAGTTACTCGCGGGGCCTCGGGCAGTACTTC CASSYSRGLGQYF
NA TRBJ2-4 TRBV3-1 NA TGTGCCAGCAGCCAATGGTGGGTCAAAAACATTCAGTACTTC CASSQWWVKNIQYF
TRBD2 TRBJ2-2 TRBV19 many TGTGCCAGTAGTCGACTAGCGGGAGATATCACCGGGGAGCTGTTTTTT CASSRLAGDITGELFF
TRBD1 TRBJ1-2 TRBV5-1 medium-sized TGCGCCAGCAGCCCCTCGGCAGGGGGTTCCTATGGCTACACCTTC CASSPSAGGSYGYTF
NA TRBJ1-5 TRBV18 many TGTGCCAGCTCACCACAGCGGGGTTATCAGCCCCAGCATTTT CASSPQRGYQPQHF
TRBD1 TRBJ2-7 TRBV5-1 many TGCGCCAGCAGCACCGGGACAGGGTACGGCGAGCAGTACTTC CASSTGTGYGEQYF
NA TRBJ2-7 TRBV6-1 NA TGTGCCAGCAGCCTAACCCTGGGGGTCGAGCAGTACTTC CASSLTLGVEQYF
TRBD1 TRBJ1-5 TRBV12-3/TRBV12-4 many TGTGCCAGCAGTCAGACAGGGGGGGGGTTCAAGCCCCAGCATTTT CASSQTGGGFKPQHF
TRBD1 TRBJ1-2 TRBV9 many TGTGCCAGCAGCCGGGACAGTGAGGGAAGGGGCAATGGCGGCTACACCTTC CASSRDSEGRGNGGYTF
NA TRBJ2-1 TRBV10-3 many TGTGCCATCGGCACAGGGTACGGCAATGAGCAGTTCTTC CAIGTGYGNEQFF
TRBD1 TRBJ2-6 TRBV30 NA TGTGCCTGGAGATCGACAGGGGCTGGGGCCAACGTCCTGACTTTC CAWRSTGAGANVLTF
NA TRBJ1-2 TRBV7-2 NA TGTGCCAGCAGCCCCCGAACAGGAGGTTATGGCTACACCTTC CASSPRTGGYGYTF
TRBD1 TRBJ2-4 TRBV12-3/TRBV12-4 many TGTGCCAGCAGTTTAGCCGAGGGACAGGGATTAGCCAAAAACATTCAGTACTTC CASSLAEGQGLAKNIQYF
NA TRBJ2-2 TRBV6-2/TRBV6-3 many TGTGCCAGCAGTGAACCCCCGGGACAGAACACCGGGGAGCTGTTTTTT CASSEPPGQNTGELFF
TRBD1 TRBJ1-2 TRBV6-2/TRBV6-3 NA TGTGCCAGCAGTGACTCGGGACAGGGTTTACCGGGTGGCTACACCTTC CASSDSGQGLPGGYTF
NA TRBJ1-1 TRBV20-1 NA TGCAGTGATTTGTGGGAGGGAAACACTGAAGCTTTCTTT CSDLWEGNTEAFF
TRBD1 TRBJ2-7 TRBV4-2 many TGTGCCAGCAGCCAAGGGGGACAGGGGTTTGAGGAGCAGTACTTC CASSQGGQGFEEQYF
NA TRBJ2-1 TRBV28 NA TGTGCCAGCAGTTTGGGGCCAGTGGGGAACAATGAGCAGTTCTTC CASSLGPVGNNEQFF
NA TRBJ2-2 TRBV20-1 many TGCAGTGCTAGTCTGGAGGGTAACACCGGGGAGCTGTTTTTT CSASLEGNTGELFF
TRBD2 TRBJ2-1 TRBV15 many TGTGCCACCAGGACGTTAGCGGGAGGGCAAAATGAGCAGTTCTTC CATRTLAGGQNEQFF
TRBD2 TRBJ2-2 TRBV7-6 many TGTGCCAGCACACACGGGAGGGGGGACACCGGGGAGCTGTTTTTT CASTHGRGDTGELFF